This TCR beta chain comes out of a study of blood T cell repertoires in COVID-19. Across the whole study: PBMCs, B-cell-depleted T cells, or T cells were the source of the cDNA or gDNA that made up the material.

Germline CDR1 and CDR2: PRHDT and FYEKMQ (reference sequence). V was shortened by 2 bases and J by 0 bases, with 8 bases between the two germline ends. The CDR3 is 15 amino acids. The Seattle site enrolled patients during active infection and followed them longitudinally. Study processing details: Amplified reference gene primers provided the basis for estimating nucleated cell counts. Produced via immunoSEQ multiplex PCR; TCRdb's table is partial and in-frame only. That table furnishes V, J and clone size, whereas the DNA furnished D and trimming. Of 150,000 to 200,000 clones listed, 75% to 85% are singletons.

The material sequenced was peripheral blood. This sequence joins TRBV13 and TRBJ2-1; a weak D match, TRBD2 (6 bases). This TCR derives from a woman between 40 and 55 years old with COVID-19, enrolled during active disease. The CDR3 loop is CASSLRGSSYNEQFF. The CDR3 nucleotides read TGTGCCAGCAGCTTACGGGGGTCCTCCTACAATGAGCAGTTCTTC.